This T cell receptor beta chain was sequenced in a study of regulatory T cells in long-lasting Graves disease. At the level of the study: The study enrolled newly diagnosed Graves' patients on antithyroid drugs under 3 months.

With iRepertoire HTBI primers and Arm-PCR of CDR3 regions, TCR beta libraries were built. TCRdb passed the multiplex PCR reads through MiXCR, listing each CDR3 protein once. The top ten hold 20% to 25% of the sample, which has approximately 390,000 distinct CDR3 sequences, 15% to 20% seen once. Specified time point: newly diagnosed GD, antithyroid drugs for less than 3 months. The TCR library was prepared using RNA isolated from PBMCs. The table lists this clonotype with a few counts. The same specimen was also included in a second study, on T cells in Graves' hyperthyroidism and ophthalmopathy. That source reports: If no ophthalmopathy progression occurred within 18 months, Graves' hyperthyroidism was stable. Initially, a first-round RT-PCR of the TCR CDR3 employed the HTBI primer set.

Sequenced here: peripheral blood mononuclear cells (PBMCs), sampled at new diagnosis, from a patient treated with antithyroid drugs. The receptor was derived from a woman aged 18-35 years with Graves disease.

DNA of the CDR3: TGTGCCAGCTCACCACTTCCCGAGAGCTCCTACAATGAGCAGTTCTTC. Encoded protein: CASSPLPESSYNEQFF. The chain joins TRBV18 to TRBJ2-1, with D unresolved. This CDR3 region has 16 residues. Germline V gene sequence: CDR1 KGHSH, CDR2 LQKENI. Trimming took off 1 base at V and 0 bases at J, with 10 bases between the two ends.